Below are 19 T cell receptor beta chains sequenced from a single sample in a study of blood T cell repertoires in COVID-19. TCRdb's copy holds only in-frame clones and misses some; the assay was immunoSEQ multiplex PCR. The sample shows 300,000 to 350,000 clones, 90% to 95% of them seen only once. The sample comprised PBMCs or T cells enriched from blood (not recorded which). The receptors shown here come from a woman between 25 and 40 years old who had been exposed to COVID-19.

The V and J genes are TRBV12-3 or TRBV12-4 and TRBJ2-2, with D maybe TRBD1 (6 bases). The CDR3 consists of 13 residues. The V end lost 6 bases, the J end lost 6 bases, and 11 bases lay between the germline ends. CDR3 bases: TGTGCCAGCAGCCGCAGGGGTTCCGGGGAGCTGTTTTTT. Its protein product is CASSRRGSGELFF.

The chain carries TRBV7-2 and TRBJ1-4; 8 bases line up with TRBD1. There are 15 residues in the CDR3. Germline V gene data show CDR1 as SGHTA and CDR2 as FQGNSA. J lost 7 bases, V lost 5 bases, and 9 bases had no gene match. The CDR3 region is CASSPRQGATEKLFF. For the CDR3, the DNA is TGTGCCAGCAGCCCCAGGCAGGGGGCAACTGAAAAACTGTTTTTT.

This sequence joins TRBV5-1 and TRBJ1-4, with TRBD1 as a possible D gene (5 bases). Looked up from germline, CDR1 is SGHRS and CDR2 is YFSETQ. The CDR3 contains 14 residues. V was pared by 0 bases and J by 8 bases, with 11 bases between. CDR3 DNA sequence: TGCGCCAGCAGCTTGGGACAGCCCCGCGAAAAACTGTTTTTT. This sequence encodes CASSLGQPREKLFF.

The chain employs TRBV5-1 and TRBJ1-4; 9 bases map to TRBD1. The CDR3 has 16 residues. Looked up from germline, CDR1 is SGHRS and CDR2 is YFSETQ. V lost 4 bases, J lost 6 bases, and 10 bases stayed unmatched. The CDR3 bases are TGCGCCAGCAGCCTGGGACTGGGACAGGGAGATGAAAAACTGTTTTTT. This encodes CASSLGLGQGDEKLFF.

The V gene is TRBV19, the J gene TRBJ1-1, with 10 bases identical to TRBD1. The J segment lost 4 bases and the V segment lost 5 bases, leaving 7 bases of the junction unmatched. CDR3 size: 15 residues. Germline lookup yields CDR1 LNHDA and CDR2 SQIVND (reference sequence). The CDR3 region has the DNA TGTGCCAGTAGTCTCTTGACAGGGGGCGGCACTGAAGCTTTCTTT. The encoded protein is CASSLLTGGGTEAFF.

In its sample, this clone was seen once. This rearrangement joins TRBV5-6 to TRBJ1-2; 10 bases line up with TRBD1. This CDR3 has 16 amino acids. Germline CDR1 reads SGHDT; CDR2 reads YYEEEE. V shed 0 bases and J 3 bases; nucleotides not matched to a gene: 5. For the CDR3, the DNA is TGTGCCAGCAGCTTGGGACAGGGGGCGTCTTACTATGGCTACACCTTC. It translates to CASSLGQGASYYGYTF.

The chain links TRBV13 to TRBJ2-1; the match to TRBD2 covers 11 bases. In germline, CDR1 is PRHDT, CDR2 FYEKMQ (reference sequence). The CDR3 extends over 16 amino acids. Trimming took 2 bases from V and 3 from J; bases not matched to a gene: 3. The CDR3 here is CASSLRLAGIYNEQFF. The CDR3 DNA sequence: TGTGCCAGCAGCTTAAGACTAGCGGGGATCTACAATGAGCAGTTCTTC.

The CDR3 loop reads CASSLAPGQGANEQFF. The CDR3 DNA follows: TGTGCCAGCAGCTTGGCACCGGGACAGGGGGCTAATGAGCAGTTCTTC. The chain combines TRBV5-8 with TRBJ2-1, with 12 bases identical to TRBD1. Trimming took 0 bases from V and 7 from J; bases not matched to a gene: 5. CDR3 length equals 16 residues. The germline V gene encodes CDR1 SGHTS and CDR2 YDEGEE. Full variable domain (outside the CDR3, taken from reference TRBV5-8 and TRBJ2-1): EAGVTQSPTHLIKTRGQQATLRCSPISGHTSVYWYQQALGLGLQFLLWYDEGEERNRGNFPPRFSGRQFPNYSSELNVNALELEDSALYLCASSLAPGQGANEQFFGPGTRLTVL.

The chain carries TRBV2 and TRBJ2-7; 10 bases align to TRBD1. The CDR3 has 14 amino acids. Germline values: CDR1 SNHLY, CDR2 FYNNEI. V trimming: 8 bases; J trimming: 4 bases; junction bases outside the gene matches: 8. The chain's CDR3 is CASRGDRGPYEQYF. The CDR3 DNA reads as TGTGCCAGCCGGGGAGACAGGGGGCCTTACGAGCAGTACTTC.

This clone was picked up a small number of times. The rearrangement joins TRBV4-1 to TRBJ1-1; D ambiguous. V lost 0 bases, J lost 0 bases, and 14 bases lay in between. From germline, CDR1 is MGHRA and CDR2 YSYEKL. The CDR3 sequence is 17 residues long. In DNA, the CDR3 is TGCGCCAGCAGCCAAGATTGGCGGGGATCGGTGAACACTGAAGCTTTCTTT. This gives the protein CASSQDWRGSVNTEAFF.

The gene calls are TRBV7-8 and TRBJ1-1; 10 bases map to TRBD1. V lost 0 bases and J lost 10; bases outside the gene matches: 5. Germline V lookup: CDR1 SGHVS, CDR2 FQNEAQ. This CDR3 has 14 residues. As DNA, the CDR3 is TGTGCCAGCAGCTTAGCGACAGGGGGCTTTGGAGCTTTCTTT. Translating gives CASSLATGGFGAFF.

The chain is built from TRBV20-1 and TRBJ1-2, with TRBD1 as a possible D gene (5 bases). The length of the CDR3 is 11 residues. The V gene lost 6 bases and the J gene lost 8 bases, with 13 bases spanning the gap. Germline values: CDR1 DFQATT, CDR2 SNEGSKA (reference sequence). The CDR3 loop is CSAGPSMGYTF. The CDR3 DNA reads TGCAGTGCGGGGCCCTCTATGGGCTACACCTTC.

The chain recombines TRBV13 with TRBJ2-5; TRBD2 agrees at 7 bases. The CDR3 has 15 amino acids. The J segment lost 4 bases and the V segment lost 3 bases, leaving 8 bases of the junction unmatched. Germline V lookup: CDR1 PRHDT, CDR2 FYEKMQ (reference sequence). This CDR3 reads CASSFGVGRGETQYF. The CDR3 DNA is TGTGCCAGCAGCTTCGGGGTGGGGAGGGGAGAGACCCAGTACTTC. Combining the CDR3 with reference TRBV13 and TRBJ2-5 gives the whole variable domain AAGVIQSPRHLIKEKRETATLKCYPIPRHDTVYWYQQGPGQDPQFLISFYEKMQSDKGSIPDRFSAQQFSDYHSELNMSSLELGDSALYFCASSFGVGRGETQYFGPGTRLLVL.

The CDR3 region has the DNA TGTGCCAGCAGCTCCCCGGGGACAGGGACCACAGATACGCAGTATTTT. Its protein product is CASSSPGTGTTDTQYF. V and J are TRBV7-6 and TRBJ2-3; 9 bases align to TRBD1. CDR3 length: 16 residues. The ends lost 4 bases at V and 2 bases at J; junction bases unmatched: 7. CDR1 is SGHVS and CDR2 is FNYEAQ in the germline V gene.

The chain employs TRBV10-3 and TRBJ2-2; TRBD1 matches at 8 bases. Germline V CDR1 and CDR2: ENHRY, SYGVKD. Trimming at V came to 3 bases and at J to 4 bases, leaving 13 bases not matched to a gene. The CDR3 is made up of 18 amino acids. In DNA, the CDR3 is TGTGCCATCAGTGACCAGGGGGCGCGAACTCGGGTCACCGGGGAGCTGTTTTTT. Translating it yields CAISDQGARTRVTGELFF.

This clone has a handful of counts. V gene TRBV11-2 combines with J gene TRBJ2-7; no clear D gene. Trimming removed 1 base at V and 5 bases at J, with 9 bases between. This CDR3 has 13 amino acids. CDR1 is SGHAT, CDR2 FQNNGV, per germline. The CDR3 bases are TGTGCCAGCAGCTTAGGGAGAGGAGACGAGCAGTACTTC. This gives the protein CASSLGRGDEQYF.

The chain uses TRBV6-1 and TRBJ1-3; D perhaps matches TRBD1 (5 bases). Germline V CDR1 and CDR2: MNHNS, SASEGT. V was trimmed by 2 bases and J by 0 bases, leaving 8 bases between them. CDR3 length: 15 amino acids. For the CDR3, the DNA is TGTGCCAGCAGTGAATGGGGGGACTCTGGAAACACCATATATTTT. Amino acids: CASSEWGDSGNTIYF.

V and J are TRBV11-2 and TRBJ2-7; TRBD1 agrees at 10 bases. The CDR3 is 14 amino acids. After removal of 3 bases from V and 3 bases from J, the junction contained 2 bases not matched to a gene. Per the germline V gene, CDR1 is SGHAT and CDR2 is FQNNGV. The CDR3, as DNA: TGTGCCAGCAGCTTGGGGACAGGGGTCTACGAGCAGTACTTC. Amino acid sequence: CASSLGTGVYEQYF.

The chain recombines TRBV19 with TRBJ1-4; a possible D gene is TRBD1 (6 bases). Germline loops: CDR1 LNHDA, CDR2 SQIVND (reference sequence). The V and J ends lost 5 bases and 6 bases respectively, with 13 bases between them. This CDR3 is 14 amino acids long. The CDR3 DNA reads TGTGCCAGTAGTGAAAGGGGGTCGGATGAAAAACTGTTTTTT. Protein: CASSERGSDEKLFF.